Shown below are 27 T cell receptor beta chains from a single sample sequenced in a study of Ad26.COV2.S vaccination and SARS-CoV-2 variants (dated by TCRdb to the early 2020s). The treatment or condition label, read with the paper, signifies: around 19 received Ad26.COV2.S at low or high dose, single or two shots; five or six received placebo; per-sample allocation not given. For vaccine and placebo recipients, repertoires were sequenced using samples collected on day 63 after the first injection. The library was produced with the immunoSEQ multiplex PCR assay. Sourced from immuneACCESS, this table was stored by TCRdb with only in-frame sequences that have V and J called. A share of the clones is absent; for the studies checked, an unresolved V gene accounts for under half, and the remainder has no known explanation. This sample gives hundreds of thousands of clones in total; 70% to 90% of them show up just once. The top ten hold about 1.5% of the sample.

The sample here was peripheral blood, taken in a trial of Ad26.COV2.S vaccine versus placebo. Every receptor here comes from a person aged 18-60 years who received the Ad26.COV2.S COVID-19 vaccine or a placebo.

V usage is TRBV6-2 or TRBV6-3 and J usage is TRBJ2-6; D tentatively reads TRBD1 or TRBD2 (7 bases each). CDR1 and CDR2 (germline): MNHEY, SVGEGT. Deletions cut 4 bases from V and 2 bases from J, with 24 bases between. CDR3 length: 20 residues. CDR3 amino acids: CASSFATLAGGVTGANVLTF. The CDR3 DNA is TGTGCCAGCAGTTTCGCCACATTGGCAGGGGGGGTGACTGGGGCCAACGTCCTGACTTTC.

V gene TRBV5-1 combines with J gene TRBJ2-1; D is unresolved. CDR1 is SGHRS, CDR2 YFSETQ, per germline. CDR3 length: 11 amino acids. The V end lost 0 bases, the J end lost 10 bases, and 5 bases lay between the germline ends. The CDR3 DNA is TGCGCCAGCAGCTTGGAATCCGAGCAGTTCTTC. It is translated as CASSLESEQFF.

The chain combines TRBV7-2 with TRBJ1-5, with TRBD1 matching 8 bases. The J segment lost 2 bases and the V segment lost 4 bases, leaving 4 bases of the junction unmatched. Looked up from germline, CDR1 is SGHTA and CDR2 is FQGNSA. The CDR3 totals 15 residues. The CDR3 DNA sequence: TGTGCCAGCAGCTCTGGACAGGGTCGCAATCAGCCCCAGCATTTT. Its protein product is CASSSGQGRNQPQHF.

The rearrangement joins TRBV30 to TRBJ2-7, with 12 bases matching TRBD1. The CDR3 spans 15 residues. V was pared by 0 bases and J by 3 bases, with 3 bases of the junction left unmatched. Germline assignment: CDR1 GTSNPN and CDR2 SVGIG (reference sequence). CDR3 bases: TGTGCCTGGAGTGTCTGGGACAGGGGGCTCTACGAGCAGTACTTC. Its translation is CAWSVWDRGLYEQYF.

This chain uses TRBV5-6 with TRBJ2-1; the D gene could be TRBD1 or TRBD2 (5 bases each). The CDR3 covers 17 residues. The V and J ends lost 3 bases and 4 bases respectively, with 20 bases between them. Looked up from germline, CDR1 is SGHDT and CDR2 is YYEEEE. The CDR3 spells CASSWSTRGAVYNEQFF. The CDR3 coding sequence is TGTGCCAGCAGCTGGTCCACTAGGGGAGCGGTTTACAATGAGCAGTTCTTC.

The chain couples TRBV15 to TRBJ2-5; D perhaps matches TRBD2 (7 bases). This CDR3 is built from 16 residues. Trimming took 0 bases from V and 2 from J, leaving 13 bases between them. Per germline, CDR1 LNHNV and CDR2 YYDKDF (reference sequence). The CDR3 region has the DNA TGTGCCACCAGCAGAGATAGCAGGGGAGGGCAAGAGACCCAGTACTTC. It translates to CATSRDSRGGQETQYF.

About this clone: This specimen includes other DNA sequences encoding the same CDR3. The chain combines TRBV7-9 with TRBJ1-1; D uncertain. Germline values: CDR1 SEHNR, CDR2 FQNEAQ (reference sequence). The CDR3 has 13 residues. V was pared by 1 base and J by 1 base, with 4 bases between. The CDR3 DNA reads as TGTGCCAGCAGCTTAGAAGGGAACACTGAAGCTTTCTTT. This sequence encodes CASSLEGNTEAFF.

The chain uses TRBV2 and TRBJ1-5, with a tentative D call TRBD1 (5 bases). Germline V gene data show CDR1 as SNHLY and CDR2 as FYNNEI. Trimming took off 0 bases at V and 8 bases at J, with 14 bases between the two ends. This CDR3 spans 15 amino acids. CDR3: CASSEALGASEPQHF. For the CDR3, the DNA is TGTGCCAGCAGTGAAGCGCTTGGGGCTTCGGAGCCCCAGCATTTT.

The V and J genes are TRBV30 and TRBJ1-4, with 7 bases matching TRBD1. V trimming: 3 bases; J trimming: 9 bases; junction bases outside the gene matches: 13. This CDR3 contains 15 residues. Germline V gene sequence: CDR1 GTSNPN, CDR2 SVGIG (reference sequence). CDR3 amino acids: CAWRDPDRVAQKLFF. The DNA of the CDR3 is TGTGCCTGGAGGGATCCTGACAGGGTGGCTCAAAAACTGTTTTTT.

CDR3 bases: TGCGCCAGCAGCCGTCTGCTTACACGGGATAATTCACCCCTCCACTTT. This gives the protein CASSRLLTRDNSPLHF. The J gene is TRBJ1-6, the V gene TRBV4-3; D ambiguous. The CDR3 is 16 amino acids. In germline, CDR1 is LGHNA, CDR2 YSLEER. V was cut by 4 bases and J by 5 bases, with 15 bases left in between.

The rearrangement joins TRBV30 to TRBJ1-4; unclear D gene. Germline V CDR1 and CDR2: GTSNPN, SVGIG (reference sequence). This CDR3 is 16 amino acids long. V was pared by 3 bases and J by 0 bases, with 14 bases between. This CDR3 reads CAWSAKGSATNEKLFF. In nucleotides, the CDR3 is TGTGCCTGGAGCGCTAAAGGGTCCGCAACTAATGAAAAACTGTTTTTT. The full variable domain, with the rest looked up from reference TRBV30 and TRBJ1-4, is SQTIHQWPATLVQPVGSPLSLECTVEGTSNPNLYWYRQAAGRGLQLLFYSVGIGQISSEVPQNLSASRPQDRQFILSSKKLLLSDSGFYLCAWSAKGSATNEKLFFGSGTQLSVL.

The V gene is TRBV5-1, the J gene TRBJ2-7; the D gene is possibly TRBD2 (7 bases). The CDR3 has 17 amino acids. CDR1 SGHRS and CDR2 YFSETQ come from the germline V gene. Trimming took off 5 bases at V and 0 bases at J, with 21 bases between the two ends. Written as DNA, the CDR3 is TGCGCCAGCAGAGGGGGGCTAGCGGAAACCTACTCCTACGAGCAGTACTTC. Protein: CASRGGLAETYSYEQYF.

The chain uses TRBV4-1 and TRBJ2-4; D tentatively reads TRBD1 or TRBD2 (5 bases each). V lost 4 bases and J 4 bases, leaving 11 bases between the germline ends. Germline V gives CDR1 MGHRA, CDR2 YSYEKL. The CDR3 is 14 residues long. Here the CDR3 reads CASSPGTAKNIQYF. The CDR3 bases are TGCGCCAGCAGCCCGGGGACGGCTAAAAACATTCAGTACTTC.

This chain uses TRBV6-5 with TRBJ2-5; a weak D match, TRBD2 (6 bases). CDR1 is MNHEY and CDR2 is SVGAGI in the germline V gene. The ends were cut back, 5 bases at V and 2 bases at J, with 15 bases in the middle. The CDR3 is 15 amino acids. CDR3: CASSPMRTIQETQYF. DNA of the CDR3: TGTGCCAGCAGTCCGATGAGGACTATACAAGAGACCCAGTACTTC.

The chain links TRBV5-1 to TRBJ2-1; D is undetermined. The CDR3 contains 15 residues. V was cut by 0 bases and J by 9 bases, with 16 bases left in between. Germline CDR1 and CDR2: SGHRS and YFSETQ. The CDR3 coding sequence is TGCGCCAGCAGCTTGGGGCAGGCATTTGGTACTGAGCAGTTCTTC. The encoded protein is CASSLGQAFGTEQFF.

J is TRBJ2-3 and V is TRBV9; TRBD1 matches at 8 bases. V gave up 2 bases and J gave up 4 bases; unmatched junction bases: 9. The CDR3 length is 16 residues. Per germline, CDR1 SGDLS and CDR2 YYNGEE. The CDR3 bases are TGTGCCAGCAGCGTGCATCTACAGGGGGGCGCAGATACGCAGTATTTT. Protein: CASSVHLQGGADTQYF.

This chain links TRBV6-5 with TRBJ2-1, with TRBD2 identical over 7 bases. This CDR3 contains 15 residues. CDR1 and CDR2 (germline): MNHEY, SVGAGI. The V gene end was trimmed by 7 bases and the J gene end by 4 bases; junction bases not matched to a gene: 10. The CDR3 protein is CASMAIIAGYNEQFF. The CDR3 coding sequence is TGTGCCAGCATGGCGATAATAGCGGGTTACAATGAGCAGTTCTTC.

The genes are TRBV29-1 and TRBJ1-1; the match to TRBD1 covers 10 bases. J lost 5 bases, V lost 7 bases, and 7 bases had no gene match. Germline V gene lookup returns CDR1 SQVTM and CDR2 ANQGSEA. There are 13 residues in the CDR3. This CDR3 reads CSARQGARTEAFF. The CDR3 DNA follows: TGCAGCGCCAGACAGGGGGCTAGGACTGAAGCTTTCTTT.

This clone was counted a few times. Additional DNA sequences in this sample encode the identical CDR3. This chain links TRBV5-1 with TRBJ2-2; D gene uncertain. The germline CDR1 and CDR2 sequences are SGHRS and YFSETQ. V lost 3 bases to trimming and J lost 2 bases, with 5 bases between them. The CDR3 has 13 residues. The DNA for the CDR3 is TGCGCCAGCAGCTCAGGAAACACCGGGGAGCTGTTTTTT. It is translated as CASSSGNTGELFF.

The genes are TRBV7-8 and TRBJ1-5; D gene uncertain. The length of the CDR3 is 12 residues. Trimming left V 3 bases short and J 4 bases short, with 4 bases between. Germline CDR1 and CDR2: SGHVS and FQNEAQ. The CDR3 coding sequence is TGTGCCAGCAGCTTTGTTAATCAGCCCCAGCATTTT. Its translation: CASSFVNQPQHF. The full variable domain, its missing parts supplied by reference TRBV7-8 and TRBJ1-5, is GAGVSQSPRYKVAKRGQDVALRCDPISGHVSLFWYQQALGQGPEFLTYFQNEAQLDKSGLPSDRFFAERPEGSVSTLKIQRTQQEDSAVYLCASSFVNQPQHFGDGTRLSIL.

Concerning this clone: Other DNA sequences in this sample translate to the same CDR3. V and J are TRBV5-1 and TRBJ1-1, with TRBD1 matching 8 bases. CDR3 length: 13 residues. Germline CDR1 SGHRS, CDR2 YFSETQ. V shed 2 bases and J 3 bases; nucleotides not matched to a gene: 0. The CDR3 coding sequence is TGCGCCAGCAGCTTACAGGGGGACACTGAAGCTTTCTTT. This codes for CASSLQGDTEAFF.

Only one count was recorded for this clone. This sequence joins TRBV7-6 and TRBJ2-2, with TRBD1 identical over 8 bases. The CDR3 consists of 15 residues. Per the germline V gene, CDR1 is SGHVS and CDR2 is FNYEAQ. J lost 4 bases, V lost 1 base, and 2 bases had no gene match. The CDR3: CASSLVQGVTGELFF. The CDR3 bases are TGTGCCAGCAGCTTAGTACAGGGGGTCACCGGGGAGCTGTTTTTT.

V usage is TRBV3-1 (or the pseudogene TRBV3-2) and J usage is TRBJ1-2; D call uncertain. Trimming pared 0 bases from V and 8 bases from J, leaving 13 bases between. The CDR3 runs 14 residues. Germline V gives CDR1 LGHDT, CDR2 YNNKEL (reference sequence). This chain's CDR3 is CASSQDYGKVGYTF. As DNA, the CDR3 is TGTGCCAGCAGCCAAGATTACGGGAAGGTGGGCTACACCTTC.

The CDR3 loop is CASSYGGEAFF. CDR3 in DNA: TGTGCCAGCAGTTACGGGGGAGAAGCTTTCTTT. J is TRBJ1-1 and V is TRBV6-2 or TRBV6-3; possible D gene TRBD1, 5 bases. Germline V gives CDR1 MNHEY, CDR2 SVGEGT. V shed 2 bases and J shed 8 bases, with 6 bases lying between them. The CDR3 runs 11 residues.

The chain combines TRBV5-1 with TRBJ2-7; D is uncertain. Trimming stripped 2 bases from V and 7 bases from J, with 13 bases between. Germline V gene sequence: CDR1 SGHRS, CDR2 YFSETQ. The CDR3 is made up of 13 amino acids. In DNA form, the CDR3 reads TGCGCCAGCAGCTTACCGCCCGGACGGGAGCAGTACTTC. It specifies CASSLPPGREQYF.

This clone was recorded many times. The rearrangement links TRBV7-2 to TRBJ2-2, with 8 bases fitting TRBD2. The CDR3 covers 15 residues. Trimming at V came to 1 base and at J to 6 bases, leaving 4 bases not matched to a gene. Germline V gene sequence: CDR1 SGHTA, CDR2 FQGNSA. CDR3 region: CASSLEVGLAGELFF. As DNA, the CDR3 is TGTGCCAGCAGCTTAGAAGTGGGACTAGCCGGGGAGCTGTTTTTT.

This clone came up once. This rearrangement joins TRBV27 to TRBJ1-4; no firm D call. This CDR3 is built from 14 residues. V lost 6 bases, J lost 4 bases, and 12 bases lay in between. Germline loops: CDR1 MNHEY, CDR2 SMNVEV (reference sequence). CDR3 sequence (DNA): TGTGCCAGCAGCCCTGGACGGGTTAATGAAAAACTGTTTTTT. This sequence encodes CASSPGRVNEKLFF. Based on the CDR3 plus reference TRBV27 and TRBJ1-4, the full variable domain is EAQVTQNPRYLITVTGKKLTVTCSQNMNHEYMSWYRQDPGLGLRQIYYSMNVEVTDKGDVPEGYKVSRKEKRNFPLILESPSPNQTSLYFCASSPGRVNEKLFFGSGTQLSVL.